The rows below give T cell receptor beta chains drawn from one sample of a study of vaccination and CD4 T cells after COVID-19. TCRdb called the PCR reads again in MiXCR, with one record for every CDR3 protein. The repertoire holds 30,000 to 40,000 distinct CDR3 sequences, with 36% as singletons. Material: CD4+ T cells from blood, obtained about 7 months after SARS-CoV-2 vaccination. The receptors shown here come from a human donor who had recovered from COVID-19. Both conserved end residues are part of each CDR3. The D gene is left open where the match is weak. Size values are once, few and many counts, or a class for expanded clones, and some rows have none.

size	D	J	V	CDR3	DNA
NA	TRBD2	TRBJ2-2	TRBV6-5	CASSYLGLAGSPTGELFF	TGTGCCAGCAGTTACTTAGGACTAGCGGGGAGTCCCACCGGGGAGCTGTTTTTT
many	TRBD1	TRBJ1-6	TRBV7-8	CASSPRGTEYSPLHF	TGTGCCAGCAGCCCACGCGGGACAGAATATTCACCCCTCCACTTT
NA	TRBD1	TRBJ2-2	TRBV28	CASSLGTAAGELFF	TGTGCCAGCAGTTTGGGGACAGCTGCCGGGGAGCTGTTTTTT
few	TRBD2	TRBJ2-2	TRBV20-1	CSATSGNFAGELFF	TGCAGTGCAACGAGCGGGAATTTCGCCGGGGAGCTGTTTTTT
NA	TRBD2	TRBJ2-3	TRBV7-9	CVLAGRTDTQYF	TGTGTACTAGCGGGTCGGACAGATACGCAGTATTTT
once	TRBD1	TRBJ2-7	TRBV20-1	CSARDLRTGTYF	TGCAGTGCTAGAGACTTACGGACAGGGACGTACTTC
few	NA	TRBJ1-3	TRBV7-9	CASSWDRDSGNTIYF	TGTGCCAGCAGCTGGGACCGAGACTCTGGAAACACCATATATTTT
NA	NA	TRBJ1-1	TRBV28	CASSLNSYTEAFF	TGTGCCAGCAGTTTGAACAGCTACACTGAAGCTTTCTTT
NA	TRBD1	TRBJ1-1	TRBV29-1	CSVEEVDRGSGEAFF	TGCAGCGTTGAAGAGGTGGACAGGGGAAGTGGTGAAGCTTTCTTT
NA	NA	TRBJ2-3	TRBV19	CASTQRRGPTDTQYF	TGTGCCAGTACTCAAAGGCGGGGTCCGACAGATACGCAGTATTTT
few	NA	TRBJ1-5	TRBV7-2	CASSPEGGWPQHF	TGTGCCAGCAGCCCCGAGGGGGGGTGGCCCCAGCATTTT
few	NA	TRBJ2-3	TRBV7-9	CASNSGLTTDTQYF	TGTGCCAGCAATTCTGGGCTCACCACAGATACGCAGTATTTT
NA	TRBD1	TRBJ1-5	TRBV19	CASSHQGEVDQPQHF	TGTGCCAGTAGCCACCAGGGGGAGGTCGATCAGCCCCAGCATTTT
few	TRBD1	TRBJ2-5	TRBV15	CATRRTGKETQYF	TGTGCCACCAGACGGACAGGGAAAGAGACCCAGTACTTC
NA	TRBD2	TRBJ2-3	TRBV20-1	CSARLAGDTDTQYF	TGCAGTGCTAGACTAGCGGGAGACACAGATACGCAGTATTTT
NA	NA	TRBJ1-1	TRBV27	CASTPAGLNTEAFF	TGTGCCAGCACCCCGGCAGGGTTGAACACTGAAGCTTTCTTT
NA	TRBD1	TRBJ1-2	TRBV6-5	CASSYSGTGSYGYTF	TGTGCCAGCAGTTATTCGGGGACAGGGAGCTATGGCTACACCTTC
few	NA	TRBJ1-5	TRBV2	CASSEATSYQPQHF	TGTGCCAGCAGTGAAGCGACCTCATATCAGCCCCAGCATTTT
NA	NA	TRBJ2-1	TRBV7-3	CASSLIAGLPSYNEQFF	TGTGCCAGCAGCTTAATTGCGGGGCTCCCCTCCTACAATGAGCAGTTCTTC
few	NA	TRBJ1-1	TRBV21-1	CASSAIGVTEAFF	TGTGCCAGCAGCGCTATCGGGGTGACTGAAGCTTTCTTT
NA	NA	TRBJ1-2	TRBV18	CASSPHVNMGYTF	TGTGCCAGCTCACCACATGTGAATATGGGCTACACCTTC
few	NA	TRBJ1-1	TRBV7-8	CASSSAHGWNTEAFF	TGTGCCAGCAGCTCCGCCCATGGGTGGAACACTGAAGCTTTCTTT
NA	NA	TRBJ2-4	TRBV15	CATSSPRRDGDGIQYF	TGTGCCACCAGCAGCCCCAGACGCGACGGGGACGGCATTCAGTACTTC
NA	NA	TRBJ2-5	TRBV28	CASSVNLGQETQYF	TGTGCCAGCAGTGTCAATCTGGGCCAAGAGACCCAGTACTTC
few	NA	TRBJ1-2	TRBV20-1	CSAHSNYGYTF	TGCAGTGCACACTCCAACTATGGCTACACCTTC
NA	NA	TRBJ2-1	TRBV18	CASSFNANNEQFF	TGTGCCAGCTCATTCAACGCTAACAATGAGCAGTTCTTC
NA	NA	TRBJ1-1	TRBV7-2	CASSSIAGTSTEAFF	TGTGCCAGCAGCTCTATTGCCGGAACGAGTACTGAAGCTTTCTTT
few	TRBD1	TRBJ1-2	TRBV28	CATTGQGANYGYTF	TGTGCCACCACTGGACAGGGAGCTAACTATGGCTACACCTTC